The rows below give T cell receptor beta chains drawn from one sample of a study of CD8 T cells in Susac syndrome. TCRdb called the immunoSEQ multiplex PCR reads again in MiXCR, with one record for every CDR3 protein. The repertoire consists of 150,000 to 200,000 distinct CDR3 sequences, with more than 90% occurring once and the leading ten covering approximately 0.093%. Specimen: CD4+ T cells from PBMCs. The receptors originated from a human donor with multiple sclerosis. Both conserved end residues are part of each CDR3. A D gene is named only where the DNA matches it firmly. For some rows the clone size is stated as once, few or many, or as a class when expanded; others skip it.

TRBJ2-2	TRBV5-1	-	TRBD1	TGCGCCAGCAGCTCGGGACAGCCGACTCGTCGCACCGGGGAGCTGTTTTTT	CASSSGQPTRRTGELFF
TRBJ2-7	TRBV5-4	-	-	TGTGCCAGCAGCTTGCAGGGGTATCAAGACGAGCAGTACTTC	CASSLQGYQDEQYF
TRBJ1-3	TRBV29-1	-	-	TGCAGCATTGAAAGAGGGGACCGAAACACCATATATTTT	CSIERGDRNTIYF
TRBJ2-7	TRBV5-1	-	TRBD1	TGCGCCAGCAGCTGGTACAGGGGGGCGACCTCCTACGAGCAGTACTTC	CASSWYRGATSYEQYF
TRBJ2-3	TRBV11-1	-	-	TGTGCCAGCAGCACTACTAGGGAAGATACGCAGTATTTT	CASSTTREDTQYF
TRBJ1-1	TRBV7-2	-	-	TGTGCCAGCTCGGGGGTGTGGCGGGACACTGAAGCTTTCTTT	CASSGVWRDTEAFF
TRBJ2-3	TRBV30	-	-	TGTGCCTGGAGTTCCCTTGGCAGCACCACACTCGGCACAGATACGCAGTATTTT	CAWSSLGSTTLGTDTQYF
TRBJ1-1	TRBV19	once	-	TGTGCCAGTAGTTTGGGGTACGAAGAAGCTTTCTTT	CASSLGYEEAFF
TRBJ1-5	TRBV4-1	-	TRBD1	TGCGCCAGCAGCCAAGATAATTTCAGGGGGATTCAGCCCCAGCATTTT	CASSQDNFRGIQPQHF
TRBJ2-1	TRBV6-1	-	-	TGTGCCAGCAGTCTCCCGTGGCTTAGCTCCTACAATGAGCAGTTCTTC	CASSLPWLSSYNEQFF
TRBJ2-1	TRBV27	-	-	TGTGCCAGCAGTTTTTACAGCGGCAATGAGCAGTTCTTC	CASSFYSGNEQFF
TRBJ1-5	TRBV9	-	-	TGTGCCAGCAGCCACCGGGGGGTTCCCGGGCAGCCCCAGCATTTT	CASSHRGVPGQPQHF
TRBJ2-3	TRBV30	once	-	TGTGCCTGGAGCCCCCACCCCAGCACAGATACGCAGTATTTT	CAWSPHPSTDTQYF
TRBJ2-5	TRBV6-4	-	-	TGTGCCAGCAGTGAAACCAGGGAGGCGAGCCAGTACTTC	CASSETREASQYF
TRBJ2-7	TRBV3-1	-	-	TGTGCCAGCAGCCCCCCAAGGAGCCTCGGCGAGCAGTACTTC	CASSPPRSLGEQYF
TRBJ1-2	TRBV4-2	once	-	TGTGCCAGCAGCCCTGGCTGGGGGGATTCTGGCTACACCTTC	CASSPGWGDSGYTF
TRBJ1-3	TRBV30	-	-	TGTGCCTGGAGTGTCGTGTTCGACAGCGCAGAAATTGGAAACACCATATATTTT	CAWSVVFDSAEIGNTIYF
TRBJ2-3	TRBV5-4	-	-	TGTGCCAGCAGCTCCTCCTCCGGGGGAACAGATACGCAGTATTTT	CASSSSSGGTDTQYF
TRBJ2-7	TRBV29-1	-	-	TGCAGCGTTGAAGATCGCAGTGAAGAATACGAGCAGTACTTC	CSVEDRSEEYEQYF
TRBJ2-6	TRBV20-1	-	TRBD2	TGCAGTGCTAGAGACCCTAGCGGGGCCCTACCTGGGGCCAACGTCCTGACTTTC	CSARDPSGALPGANVLTF
TRBJ2-1	TRBV24-1	-	-	TGTGCCACACAGAGCTCCTACAATGAGCAGTTCTTC	CATQSSYNEQFF
TRBJ2-2	TRBV20-1	-	-	TGCAGTGCTGGCGAGAACACCGGGGAGCTGTTTTTT	CSAGENTGELFF
TRBJ2-5	TRBV12-3/TRBV12-4	-	-	TGTGCCAGCAGGGGCGGGCGGGTTGAGACCCAGTACTTC	CASRGGRVETQYF
TRBJ2-2	TRBV21-1	-	-	TGTGCCAGCAGCGGGGCCTCGGAAACCGGGGAGCTGTTTTTT	CASSGASETGELFF
TRBJ1-5	TRBV9	once	-	TGTGCCAGCAGTCCCGGGGGGTTCGATCAGCCCCAGCATTTT	CASSPGGFDQPQHF
TRBJ2-3	TRBV6-5	-	TRBD2	TGTGCCAGCAGTTACACCCGAACTAGCGGAGATACGCAGTATTTT	CASSYTRTSGDTQYF
TRBJ2-1	TRBV24-1	-	-	TGTGCCACCAGTGACCGGACAGACAATGAGCAGTTCTTC	CATSDRTDNEQFF
TRBJ2-5	TRBV9	-	TRBD1	TGTGCCAGCAGCCCCCGGACAGGGTTGGAAGAGACCCAGTACTTC	CASSPRTGLEETQYF
TRBJ2-7	TRBV14	-	-	TGTGCCAGCAGCCACAGGTCCGGGACGGTGCTTTACGAGCAGTACTTC	CASSHRSGTVLYEQYF
TRBJ2-1	TRBV30	-	TRBD2	TGTGCCCGTACTAGCGGATCCTACAATGAGCAGTTCTTC	CARTSGSYNEQFF
TRBJ1-2	TRBV20-1	-	-	TGCAGTGCTAGTGATCCCTGGGACAACTATGGCTACACCTTC	CSASDPWDNYGYTF
TRBJ2-3	TRBV30	once	-	TGTGCCTGCGTTGCAAGAGTAGGGACAGATACGCAGTATTTT	CACVARVGTDTQYF
TRBJ2-7	TRBV15	-	-	TGTGCCACCAGCAGGAGGGGGGCAGGGTCCTACGAGCAGTACTTC	CATSRRGAGSYEQYF
TRBJ2-7	TRBV20-1	-	-	TGCAGTGCTCCCCCGAGTGGGGCCTACGAGCAGTACTTC	CSAPPSGAYEQYF
TRBJ2-1	TRBV10-3	-	TRBD2	TGTGCCACCGGGGGGACTAGCGGGTCCTACAATGAGCAGTTCTTC	CATGGTSGSYNEQFF
TRBJ1-1	TRBV12-3/TRBV12-4	-	-	TGTGCCAGCAACCCCCCCGGGCCCGCGGCTTTCTTT	CASNPPGPAAFF
TRBJ2-6	TRBV30	-	-	TGTGCCTGGAAATTCGGAGGGACTGGGGCCAACGTCCTGACTTTC	CAWKFGGTGANVLTF
TRBJ2-7	TRBV29-1	few	-	TGCAGCGTTTATAAGGGACCCTACGAGCAGTACTTC	CSVYKGPYEQYF
TRBJ2-6	TRBV20-1	-	-	TGCAGTGCTAGAAGGGTGGGGACATTACCATCTGGGGCCAACGTCCTGACTTTC	CSARRVGTLPSGANVLTF
TRBJ2-7	TRBV12-3/TRBV12-4	-	-	TGTGCCAGCAGTTTGCGACGTATGGGGAACGAGCAGTACTTC	CASSLRRMGNEQYF
TRBJ2-7	TRBV11-2	-	TRBD1	TGTGCCAGCAGCATGATATGGACAGGTGCTGTATACCAGCAGTACTTC	CASSMIWTGAVYQQYF
TRBJ2-7	TRBV7-2	-	-	TGTGCCAGCAGCCGGGACTTCTCCTACGAGCAGTACTTC	CASSRDFSYEQYF
TRBJ2-5	TRBV20-1	-	-	TGCAGTGCTCTACAGGGATACGAGACCCAGTACTTC	CSALQGYETQYF
TRBJ1-1	TRBV3-1	-	-	TGTGCCAGCAGTCTAAGTTGGACTGAAGCTTTCTTT	CASSLSWTEAFF
TRBJ2-2	TRBV29-1	once	TRBD1	TGCAGCGTCCAGACAGGGGTGAACACCGGGGAGCTGTTTTTT	CSVQTGVNTGELFF
TRBJ2-1	TRBV7-6	-	-	TGTGCCAGCACCCAGCTGGGGGGGGGCCACAATGAGCAGTTCTTC	CASTQLGGGHNEQFF
TRBJ2-1	TRBV29-1	once	-	TGCAGCGTTGATGGGACCGGGCCCCGAAACAGTTGGAATGAGCAGTTCTTC	CSVDGTGPRNSWNEQFF
TRBJ1-1	TRBV18	-	-	TGTGCCAGCTCATCGTCCGGGGTACGGACTGAAGCTTTCTTT	CASSSSGVRTEAFF
TRBJ2-5	TRBV19	-	TRBD1	TGTGCCAGTACCGGGACAGGAGGGGTTGAGACCCAGTACTTC	CASTGTGGVETQYF
TRBJ2-1	TRBV27	once	-	TGTGCCAGCAGTTACTACAGGGACCACAATGAGCAGTTCTTC	CASSYYRDHNEQFF
TRBJ1-2	TRBV9	few	TRBD1	TGTGCCAGCAGCCAGGGACAGAGCTATGGCTACACCTTC	CASSQGQSYGYTF